This TCR beta chain was recovered during a study of cytomegalovirus exposure and HLA in healthy donors. The assay was immunoSEQ multiplex PCR, and TCRdb's table has in-frame clones only and misses some. This sample yields about 150,000 clones, of which 86% are seen a single time; 2% to 2.5% belongs to the top ten. Points from the study as a whole: Among the CMV-associated chains, three were confirmed in vitro as specific for CMV antigens. It was found in a later analysis that first-cohort TCR clusters tended to co-occur in the 120 validation repertoires.

V lost 2 bases, J lost 3 bases, and 5 bases lay in between. Germline V gene lookup returns CDR1 MNHEY and CDR2 SVGAGI. The CDR3 covers 13 residues. The donors were in the roughly 120-subject validation cohort; that cohort was separate from the approximately 700-subject first cohort. This clone came up a few times. Its antigen is unknown. The clonotype originates from a human donor in good health. Sequencing was performed on PBMCs. The chain recombines TRBV6-5 with TRBJ1-3; D is unresolved. DNA of the CDR3: TGTGCCAGCAGTTACCGCTATGGAAACACCATATATTTT. This encodes CASSYRYGNTIYF.